This entry describes one TCR beta chain. What it recognizes is unknown. This sample was included in a study of OX40 agonist ivuxolimab in advanced cancers. Overall study context: Partial responses were seen in three patients, one with hepatocellular carcinoma and two with cutaneous melanoma.

Germline CDR1 SGHAT, CDR2 FQNNGV. The CDR3 runs 16 residues. J was trimmed by 4 bases and V by 2 bases; bases with no gene match: 7. Here immunoSEQ multiplex PCR was the method, and the copy in TCRdb shows in-frame clones only, minus some. The data show nearly 80,000 clones, roughly 86% seen once. General observations from the study: Expanded clones tended on average to be more numerous among CD8+ T cells than CD4+. Among the lowest peripheral clonal expansion occurred in 0.1-3.0 mg/kg partial responders.

This clonotype was sampled from an adult with an advanced solid tumor such as melanoma, head and neck, liver or kidney cancer. The chain is built from TRBV11-2 and TRBJ1-2; 10 bases are shared with TRBD1. Sequencing used CD4+ or CD8+ T cells sorted from blood, obtained in a trial of the OX40 agonist ivuxolimab. CDR3 sequence reads: CASSLLGTGAPYGYTF. The CDR3 nucleotides read TGTGCCAGCAGCTTACTAGGGACAGGGGCACCCTATGGCTACACCTTC. Drawing the rest from reference TRBV11-2 and TRBJ1-2, the complete variable domain is EAGVAQSPRYKIIEKRQSVAFWCNPISGHATLYWYQQILGQGPKLLIQFQNNGVVDDSQLPKDRFSAERLKGVDSTLKIQPAKLEDSAVYLCASSLLGTGAPYGYTFGSGTRLTVV.